This TCR beta chain was observed in a study of blood T cell repertoires in COVID-19. Produced via immunoSEQ multiplex PCR; TCRdb's table is partial and in-frame only. The sample has approximately 150,000 clones, about nine tenths seen once. After removal of 9 bases from V and 6 bases from J, the junction contained 8 bases not matched to a gene. Germline CDR1 is KGHDR and CDR2 is SFDVKD. There are 14 residues in the CDR3. Sequenced: peripheral blood. The chain carries TRBV24-1 and TRBJ2-7, with 12 bases fitting TRBD2. The sequence came from a woman in her forties or fifties with acute or convalescent COVID-19. CDR3 sequence: CATSSSGLAGEQYF. DNA for the CDR3: TGTGCCACCTCCTCTTCGGGACTAGCGGGCGAGCAGTACTTC.